The 10 T cell receptor beta chains reported below all come from one sample, sequenced in a study of naive and memory T cell subsets. Two oligonucleotides, mixed equimolar, formed the beta constant-region primer covering TRBC1 and TRBC2. Each CDR3 protein gets one entry after TCRdb re-called the UMI-ligation and nested PCR reads with MiXCR. The table has 130,000 to 150,000 distinct CDR3 sequences, 17% seen once; the top ten hold about 0.13%. Input material: naive CD4+ T cells from blood. Receptors originate from a human donor in good health.

This clonotype was seen only a few times. This chain links TRBV6-2 or TRBV6-3 with TRBJ2-7; D may correspond to TRBD1 or TRBD2 (5 bases each). V lost 5 bases and J lost 4, with 15 bases in between. Germline-derived CDR1 and CDR2 are MNHEY and SVGEGT. This CDR3 has 14 amino acids. As DNA, the CDR3 is TGTGCCAGCAGTCGGGACGGAACTATTTACGAGCAGTACTTC. Its protein is CASSRDGTIYEQYF.

The chain uses TRBV11-2 and TRBJ2-7; TRBD1 agrees at 11 bases. The CDR3 is 16 amino acids. The trim removed 5 bases at V and 2 bases at J, leaving 8 bases unmatched. Germline values: CDR1 SGHAT, CDR2 FQNNGV. The CDR3 reads CASSKPMGQGAYEQYF. CDR3 DNA sequence: TGTGCCAGCAGCAAGCCCATGGGACAGGGGGCCTACGAGCAGTACTTC.

This clonotype was seen only a few times. CDR3 in amino acids: CASSLLGVEAFF. CDR3 in DNA: TGTGCCAGCAGCTTATTGGGGGTTGAAGCTTTCTTT. This chain links TRBV7-2 with TRBJ1-1; possible D gene TRBD1, 5 bases. V lost 2 bases and J lost 7, with 8 bases in between. CDR1 is SGHTA, CDR2 FQGNSA, per germline. The CDR3 is 12 residues long. Supplemented by reference TRBV7-2 and TRBJ1-1, the full variable domain reads GAGVSQSPSNKVTEKGKDVELRCDPISGHTALYWYRQSLGQGLEFLIYFQGNSAPDKSGLPSDRFSAERTGGSVSTLTIQRTQQEDSAVYLCASSLLGVEAFFGQGTRLTVV.

This chain connects TRBV19 to TRBJ2-1; 11 nucleotides line up with TRBD2. The CDR3 contains 15 residues. Germline assignment: CDR1 LNHDA and CDR2 SQIVND (reference sequence). Trimming cost V 11 bases and J 5 bases; bases outside gene matches: 11. The chain's CDR3 is CASQLTSGNNNEQFF. CDR3 coding DNA: TGTGCCTCCCAACTGACTAGCGGGAACAACAATGAGCAGTTCTTC.

J is TRBJ2-2 and V is TRBV5-1, with D perhaps matching TRBD2 (6 bases). Trimming pared 0 bases from V and 6 bases from J, leaving 18 bases between. Per the germline V gene, CDR1 is SGHRS and CDR2 is YFSETQ. CDR3 length: 17 residues. The CDR3 spells CASSLVGGVGHSGELFF. The CDR3 DNA is TGCGCCAGCAGCTTGGTCGGAGGGGTCGGTCACTCCGGGGAGCTGTTTTTT.

The sample holds a few counts of this clonotype. The chain links TRBV23-1 to TRBJ2-5; D possibly corresponds to TRBD1 (6 bases). TRBV23-1 is labeled an ORF, and its function is uncertain. The CDR3 spans 13 residues. Trimming cost V 6 bases and J 9 bases, with 17 bases left between them. In DNA form, the CDR3 reads TGCGCCAGCAGCCATTCCACAGGGACCCCCCAGTACTTC. Its protein is CASSHSTGTPQYF.

This clonotype was detected ten times or more. The rearrangement links TRBV6-2 or TRBV6-3 to TRBJ2-1, with D perhaps assigned TRBD1 or TRBD2 (5 bases each). V gave up 5 bases and J gave up 7 bases, with 12 bases separating them. CDR3 length: 13 residues. Germline values: CDR1 MNHEY, CDR2 SVGEGT. In DNA, the CDR3 is TGTGCCAGCAGTGTGGGACGGCGAAATGAGCAGTTCTTC. It specifies CASSVGRRNEQFF.

J is TRBJ1-4 and V is TRBV7-9, with D possibly being TRBD1 (6 bases). Germline CDR1 reads SEHNR; CDR2 reads FQNEAQ (reference sequence). The CDR3 is made up of 15 amino acids. V lost 4 bases to trimming and J lost 3 bases, with 12 bases between them. The CDR3, as DNA: TGTGCCAGCAGCTCTGGGACAACTGCTAATGAAAAACTGTTTTTT. As protein: CASSSGTTANEKLFF. Using reference TRBV7-9 and TRBJ1-4 for the parts outside the CDR3, the full variable domain is DTGVSQNPRHKITKRGQNVTFRCDPISEHNRLYWYRQTLGQGPEFLTYFQNEAQLEKSRLLSDRFSAERPKGSFSTLEIQRTEQGDSAMYLCASSSGTTANEKLFFGSGTQLSVL.

J is TRBJ2-3 and V is TRBV7-2; 9 bases agree with TRBD1. The CDR3 has 15 residues. V shed 6 bases, J shed 4 bases, and the junction held 8 bases outside the gene matches. The germline V gene encodes CDR1 SGHTA and CDR2 FQGNSA. CDR3 protein: CASRRGQGSSDTQYF. DNA for the CDR3: TGTGCCAGCAGGCGGGGACAGGGAAGTTCAGATACGCAGTATTTT.

This clonotype came up many times. The genes are TRBV5-5 and TRBJ2-7; TRBD2 matches 9 bases. Unmatched junction bases numbered 3, after V lost 2 bases and J lost 3 bases. The CDR3 consists of 14 residues. CDR1 SGHKS and CDR2 YYEKEE come from the germline V gene (reference sequence). The CDR3 loop is CASSFAGGVYEQYF. In DNA, the CDR3 is TGTGCCAGCAGCTTCGCGGGAGGGGTCTACGAGCAGTACTTC.